This T cell receptor (beta chain) stems from a study of T cell responses to AZD1222 COVID-19 vaccine. Study-wide results and caveats: Donors, mostly white British, included more females; clonal diversity was possibly underestimated.

A remark on this clone: Its antigen is unknown.

The CDR3 has 13 amino acids. V gave up 6 bases and J gave up 5 bases; unmatched junction bases: 3. Some second doses came at about 4 weeks and others at about 12 weeks; these were pooled. Data came from immunoSEQ multiplex PCR; TCRdb stores just in-frame clones and leaves some out. This table holds 150,000 to 200,000 clones, roughly 94% found once. The sequencing used peripheral blood, collected 28 days after the second AZD1222 dose. This chain joins TRBV12-3 or TRBV12-4 and TRBJ1-4; 7 nucleotides line up with TRBD1. This clonotype was sampled from an adult who received the AZD1222 COVID-19 vaccine. In DNA, the CDR3 is TGTGCCAGCAGCCTGACAGGGAATGAAAAACTGTTTTTT. Protein product: CASSLTGNEKLFF.